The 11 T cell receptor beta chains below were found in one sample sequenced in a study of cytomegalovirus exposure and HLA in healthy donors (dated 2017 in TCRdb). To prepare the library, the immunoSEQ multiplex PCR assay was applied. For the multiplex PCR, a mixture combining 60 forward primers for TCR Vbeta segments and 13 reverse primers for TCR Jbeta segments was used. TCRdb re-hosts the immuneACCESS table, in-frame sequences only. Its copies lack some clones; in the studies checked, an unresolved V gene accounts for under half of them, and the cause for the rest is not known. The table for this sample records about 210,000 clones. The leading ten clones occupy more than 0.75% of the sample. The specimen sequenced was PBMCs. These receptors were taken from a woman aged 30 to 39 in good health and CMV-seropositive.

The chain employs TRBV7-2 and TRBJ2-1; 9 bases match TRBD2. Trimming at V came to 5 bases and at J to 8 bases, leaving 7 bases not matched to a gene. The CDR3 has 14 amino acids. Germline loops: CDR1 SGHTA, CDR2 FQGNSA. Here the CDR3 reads CASSPGLARDEQFF. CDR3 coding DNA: TGTGCCAGCAGCCCCGGACTAGCGAGGGATGAGCAGTTCTTC.

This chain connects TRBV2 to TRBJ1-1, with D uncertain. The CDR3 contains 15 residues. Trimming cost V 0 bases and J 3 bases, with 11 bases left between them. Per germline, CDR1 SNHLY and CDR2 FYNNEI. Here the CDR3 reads CASSEAPKEDTEAFF. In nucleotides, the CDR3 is TGTGCCAGCAGTGAAGCGCCGAAGGAGGACACTGAAGCTTTCTTT.

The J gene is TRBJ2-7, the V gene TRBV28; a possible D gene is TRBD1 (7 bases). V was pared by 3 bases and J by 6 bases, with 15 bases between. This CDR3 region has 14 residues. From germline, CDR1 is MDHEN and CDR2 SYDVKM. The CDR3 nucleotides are TGTGCCAGCAGTTTGGGGGGACAGCTCGGCGAGCAGTACTTC. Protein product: CASSLGGQLGEQYF.

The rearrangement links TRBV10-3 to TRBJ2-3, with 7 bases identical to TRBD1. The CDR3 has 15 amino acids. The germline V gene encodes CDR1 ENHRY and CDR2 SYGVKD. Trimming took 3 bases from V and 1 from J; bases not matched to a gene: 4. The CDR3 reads CAISDDRVGTDTQYF. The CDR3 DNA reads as TGTGCCATCAGTGATGACAGGGTGGGCACAGATACGCAGTATTTT.

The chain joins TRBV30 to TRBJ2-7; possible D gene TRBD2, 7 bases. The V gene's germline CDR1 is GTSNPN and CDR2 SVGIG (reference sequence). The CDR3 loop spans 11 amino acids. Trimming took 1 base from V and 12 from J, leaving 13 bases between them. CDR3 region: CAWSGGGLPYF. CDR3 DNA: TGTGCCTGGAGTGGGGGGGGCTTGCCGTACTTC.

The CDR3 bases are TGCGCCAGCAGCGTGACAGGGATGAGGTCCTACGAGCAGTACTTC. Its translation is CASSVTGMRSYEQYF. The genes are TRBV5-1 and TRBJ2-7, with TRBD1 matching 7 bases. CDR3 length: 15 residues. Unmatched junction bases numbered 8, after V lost 4 bases and J lost 1 base. Germline V gene lookup returns CDR1 SGHRS and CDR2 YFSETQ.

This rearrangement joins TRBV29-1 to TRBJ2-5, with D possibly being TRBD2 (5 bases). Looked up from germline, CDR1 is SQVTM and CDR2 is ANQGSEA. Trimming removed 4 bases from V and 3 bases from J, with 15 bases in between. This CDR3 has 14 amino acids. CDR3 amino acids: CSVALVMREETQYF. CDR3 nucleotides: TGCAGCGTTGCACTAGTAATGAGAGAAGAGACCCAGTACTTC.

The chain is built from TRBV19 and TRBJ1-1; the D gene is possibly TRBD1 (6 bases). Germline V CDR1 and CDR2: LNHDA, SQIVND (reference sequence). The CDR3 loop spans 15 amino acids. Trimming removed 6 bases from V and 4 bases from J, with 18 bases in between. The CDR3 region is CASRTTGLGGTEAFF. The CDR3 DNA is TGTGCCAGTAGGACGACAGGACTAGGAGGCACTGAAGCTTTCTTT.

This CDR3 reads CASGLGRANTEAFF. CDR3 nucleotides: TGTGCCAGCGGACTAGGACGGGCGAACACTGAAGCTTTCTTT. This chain links TRBV14 with TRBJ1-1; D not certain. Germline assignment: CDR1 SGHDN and CDR2 FVKESK. Trimming removed 8 bases from V and 1 base from J, with 14 bases in between. This CDR3 comprises 14 residues.

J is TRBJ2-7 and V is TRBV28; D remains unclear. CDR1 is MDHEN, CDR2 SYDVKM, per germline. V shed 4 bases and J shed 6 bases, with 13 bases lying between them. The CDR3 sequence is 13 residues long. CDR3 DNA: TGTGCCAGCAGTTCCCCCTACTCGTTCGAGCAGTACTTC. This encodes CASSSPYSFEQYF.

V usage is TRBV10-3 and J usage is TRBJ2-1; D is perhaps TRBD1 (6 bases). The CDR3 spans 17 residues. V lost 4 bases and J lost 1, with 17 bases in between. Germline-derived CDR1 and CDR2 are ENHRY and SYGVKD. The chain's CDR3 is CAISAFRTDSSYNEQFF. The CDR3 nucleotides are TGTGCCATCAGTGCCTTCCGGACAGACAGTTCCTACAATGAGCAGTTCTTC.